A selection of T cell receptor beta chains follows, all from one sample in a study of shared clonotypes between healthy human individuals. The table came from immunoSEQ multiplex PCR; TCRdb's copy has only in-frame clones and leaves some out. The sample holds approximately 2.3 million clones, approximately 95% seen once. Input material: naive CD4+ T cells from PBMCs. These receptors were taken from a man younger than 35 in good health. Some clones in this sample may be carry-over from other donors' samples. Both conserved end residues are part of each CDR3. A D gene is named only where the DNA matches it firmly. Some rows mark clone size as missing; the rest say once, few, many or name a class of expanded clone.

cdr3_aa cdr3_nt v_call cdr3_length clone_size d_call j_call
CASSAGSRSNEQFF TGTGCCAGCAGCGCCGGATCACGGAGCAATGAGCAGTTCTTC TRBV5-6 14 NA NA TRBJ2-1
CASSATGTGEMAYGYTF TGTGCCAGCAGTGCGACGGGGACAGGGGAGATGGCCTATGGCTACACCTTC TRBV2 17 NA TRBD1 TRBJ1-2
CASSRQQGVGSIENTEAFF TGTGCCAGCTCACGACAACAGGGTGTAGGGTCGATTGAGAACACTGAAGCTTTCTTT TRBV18 19 once NA TRBJ1-1
CSVARTDLKETQYF TGCAGCGTAGCGCGGACAGACTTAAAAGAGACCCAGTACTTC TRBV29-1 14 NA NA TRBJ2-5
CASSPGWGASYEQYF TGTGCCAGCAGCCCGGGGTGGGGGGCCAGCTACGAGCAGTACTTC TRBV11-3 15 once NA TRBJ2-7
CASSGGSPGNTIYF TGCGCCAGCAGCGGGGGATCTCCTGGAAACACCATATATTTT TRBV5-1 14 few NA TRBJ1-3
CASRRGFLGYTF TGTGCCAGCAGAAGGGGGTTTCTTGGCTACACCTTC TRBV6-1 12 NA NA TRBJ1-2
CASSLWWGQVNYGYTF TGTGCCAGCAGCTTGTGGTGGGGGCAAGTCAACTATGGCTACACCTTC TRBV5-6 16 NA NA TRBJ1-2
CASRGGRSSYEQYF TGTGCCAGCAGGGGAGGTAGGAGCTCCTACGAGCAGTACTTC TRBV28 14 NA NA TRBJ2-7
CASSLAAGTGGRGELFF TGTGCCAGCAGCTTAGCTGCCGGGACAGGGGGGCGTGGGGAGCTGTTTTTT TRBV7-2 17 NA TRBD1 TRBJ2-2
CASSLEGAFYQETQYF TGTGCCAGCAGCTTAGAAGGGGCGTTTTACCAAGAGACCCAGTACTTC TRBV7-6 16 NA NA TRBJ2-5
CASSLVPDPGQEQFF TGTGCCAGCAGCTTAGTCCCAGATCCAGGACAGGAGCAGTTCTTC TRBV7-6 15 NA NA TRBJ2-1
CASSQSRRSSGANVLTF TGTGCCAGCAGCCAGTCGAGGCGCAGCTCTGGGGCCAACGTCCTGACTTTC TRBV7-2 17 NA NA TRBJ2-6
CASSLEQSQETQYF TGTGCCAGCAGCTTGGAACAGAGCCAAGAGACCCAGTACTTC TRBV5-4 14 NA NA TRBJ2-5
CASNAPGQGTAEAFF TGTGCCAGCAACGCTCCGGGACAGGGGACGGCTGAAGCTTTCTTT TRBV28 15 NA TRBD1 TRBJ1-1
CASSGNIGAGNTIYF TGTGCCAGCAGCGGAAACATAGGTGCTGGAAACACCATATATTTT TRBV5-4 15 NA NA TRBJ1-3
CASSPPGTGSYGYTF TGCGCCAGCAGCCCCCCCGGGACAGGTAGCTATGGCTACACCTTC TRBV5-1 15 NA TRBD1 TRBJ1-2
CASSIGPYNSPLHF TGTGCCAGCAGCATCGGACCGTATAATTCACCCCTCCACTTT TRBV5-6 14 once NA TRBJ1-6
CSVEASQNYGYTF TGCAGCGTTGAGGCCAGCCAAAACTATGGCTACACCTTC TRBV29-1 13 once NA TRBJ1-2
CASSNRTARNGNTIYF TGTGCCAGCAGCAATCGGACAGCGAGAAACGGAAACACCATATATTTT TRBV7-6 16 NA NA TRBJ1-3
CASSLKGTGGRIDTQYF TGTGCCAGCAGTTTAAAAGGGACAGGGGGCAGGATAGATACGCAGTATTTT TRBV27 17 NA TRBD1 TRBJ2-3
CASSQDSRTGYTF TGTGCCAGCAGCCAAGACTCCCGGACGGGCTACACCTTC TRBV14 13 NA NA TRBJ1-2
CASSSRTSGTSYNEQFF TGTGCCAGCAGCTCGAGGACTAGCGGGACCTCCTACAATGAGCAGTTCTTC TRBV11-2 17 NA TRBD2 TRBJ2-1
CASSLVLNYGYTF TGTGCCAGCAGCTTAGTACTTAACTATGGCTACACCTTC TRBV7-8 13 NA NA TRBJ1-2
CASSLGGTGEETQYF TGCGCCAGCAGCTTGGGTGGGACAGGGGAAGAGACCCAGTACTTC TRBV5-1 15 few TRBD1 TRBJ2-5
CASRSWGGGETQYF TGTGCCAGCAGGTCTTGGGGTGGCGGGGAGACCCAGTACTTC TRBV2 14 few NA TRBJ2-5
CASSLGGTAIYF TGTGCCAGCAGCTTAGGGGGCACCGCCATATATTTT TRBV11-2 12 NA NA TRBJ1-3
CASSYSGLAGTYEQYF TGTGCCAGCAGTTACTCAGGACTAGCAGGAACCTACGAGCAGTACTTC TRBV6-5 16 NA TRBD2 TRBJ2-7
CAWSMKGSSGNTIYF TGTGCCTGGAGTATGAAGGGGAGCTCTGGAAACACCATATATTTT TRBV30 15 once NA TRBJ1-3
CAISEGTGVYEQYF TGTGCCATCAGTGAGGGGACAGGGGTATACGAGCAGTACTTC TRBV10-3 14 NA TRBD1 TRBJ2-7
CASSLEPYNGYTF TGCGCCAGCAGCTTGGAGCCTTATAATGGCTACACCTTC TRBV5-1 13 NA NA TRBJ1-2
CASSLPTSGREAAYEQYF TGTGCCAGCAGCCTGCCGACTAGCGGGAGGGAAGCAGCCTACGAGCAGTACTTC TRBV4-2 18 NA TRBD2 TRBJ2-7
CASSLSGNTIYF TGTGCCAGCAGCTTATCCGGAAACACCATATATTTT TRBV7-2 12 NA NA TRBJ1-3
CASRIGGQASYEQYF TGTGCCAGCAGGATCGGGGGGCAGGCATCCTACGAGCAGTACTTC TRBV7-2 15 NA NA TRBJ2-7
CASSRYMADTQYF TGTGCCAGTAGTCGTTACATGGCAGATACGCAGTATTTT TRBV19 13 few NA TRBJ2-3
CSARDRAPFNEQFF TGCAGCGCCAGGGACAGGGCGCCGTTCAATGAGCAGTTCTTC TRBV29-1 14 NA TRBD1 TRBJ2-1
CSAQISRVLYGYTF TGCAGCGCCCAAATTTCCAGGGTCCTCTATGGCTACACCTTC TRBV29-1 14 NA NA TRBJ1-2
CASSPRQGADTGELFF TGTGCCAGCTCACCACGACAGGGGGCCGACACCGGGGAGCTGTTTTTT TRBV18 16 NA TRBD1 TRBJ2-2
CASSLRGQGREKLFF TGTGCCAGCAGTCTCCGGGGACAGGGGAGAGAAAAACTGTTTTTT TRBV2 15 NA TRBD1 TRBJ1-4
CASSGETGGMNTEAFF TGTGCCAGCAGCGGCGAGACAGGGGGTATGAACACTGAAGCTTTCTTT TRBV9 16 NA TRBD1 TRBJ1-1
CASSSFGTYYGYTF TGTGCCAGTAGTTCTTTCGGGACCTACTATGGCTACACCTTC TRBV19 14 NA NA TRBJ1-2
CASSLASGFRGRPYEQYF TGTGCCAGCAGCTTAGCCTCGGGTTTCAGAGGTAGGCCCTACGAGCAGTACTTC TRBV7-6 18 NA NA TRBJ2-7
CASSRYVQDLQETQYF TGTGCCAGCTCACGTTATGTGCAGGACCTCCAAGAGACCCAGTACTTC TRBV18 16 NA NA TRBJ2-5
CASSAGGTGAEQYF TGTGCCAGCTCAGCGGGAGGGACCGGTGCCGAGCAGTACTTC TRBV27 14 NA TRBD2 TRBJ2-7
CASSSRIGLSYEQYF TGTGCCAGCAGCTCGCGGATAGGCCTCTCCTACGAGCAGTACTTC TRBV28 15 once NA TRBJ2-7
CASSQDGVTQYF TGCGCCAGCAGCCAAGATGGGGTGACCCAGTACTTC TRBV4-1 12 NA NA TRBJ2-5
CSDTHRQGAGNTIYF TGCAGCGATACACATCGACAGGGGGCTGGAAACACCATATATTTT TRBV29-1 15 NA TRBD1 TRBJ1-3
CASPAPGQSTDTQYF TGTGCCAGCCCCGCCCCGGGGCAAAGCACAGATACGCAGTATTTT TRBV28 15 NA NA TRBJ2-3
CASSFGVSSYEQYF TGTGCCAGCAGCTTCGGGGTAAGCTCCTACGAGCAGTACTTC TRBV11-2 14 NA NA TRBJ2-7
CASSLNGIQYF TGTGCCAGCAGCTTAAACGGCATTCAGTACTTC TRBV11-2 11 NA NA TRBJ2-4
CASSQSGQGGNQPQHF TGTGCCAGCAGCCAATCAGGTCAGGGAGGCAATCAGCCCCAGCATTTT TRBV4-2 16 NA NA TRBJ1-5
CASSRTSGNYEQYF TGTGCCAGCAGTCGGACTAGCGGCAACTACGAGCAGTACTTC TRBV6-1 14 NA TRBD2 TRBJ2-7
CASRFSGDEQFF TGTGCCAGCAGATTTAGCGGCGATGAGCAGTTCTTC TRBV28 12 NA NA TRBJ2-1
CASTRTRNTGELFF TGTGCCAGCACGAGGACTAGAAACACCGGGGAGCTGTTTTTT TRBV28 14 NA TRBD2 TRBJ2-2
CASGFGGYEQYF TGCGCCAGCGGGTTCGGGGGCTACGAGCAGTACTTC TRBV5-1 12 few NA TRBJ2-7
CASSPPGYGYTF TGTGCCAGCAGCCCCCCGGGCTATGGCTACACCTTC TRBV7-2 12 once NA TRBJ1-2
CASSYLDDNQPQHF TGTGCCAGCAGTTACTTGGACGACAATCAGCCCCAGCATTTT TRBV6-6 14 few NA TRBJ1-5
CASSEFGPSGASYEQYF TGTGCCAGCAGTGAGTTCGGGCCTAGCGGTGCCTCCTACGAGCAGTACTTC TRBV6-1 17 NA TRBD2 TRBJ2-7
CAWSNPQGTDTQYF TGTGCCTGGAGCAACCCCCAGGGCACAGATACGCAGTATTTT TRBV30 14 NA NA TRBJ2-3